The 23 T cell receptor beta chains below were found in one sample sequenced in a study of blood T cell repertoires in COVID-19. Generated by immunoSEQ multiplex PCR, the TCRdb table keeps only in-frame clones and is missing some. The profile shows about 76,000 clones, around four fifths of them singletons. Sequencing was done on a sample of peripheral blood. These TCRs come from a human donor in a cohort sampled during active COVID-19.

J is TRBJ2-1 and V is TRBV5-1; perhaps TRBD2 as D (6 bases). Germline CDR1 reads SGHRS; CDR2 reads YFSETQ. This CDR3 is built from 16 residues. V was shortened by 4 bases and J by 0 bases, with 14 bases between the two germline ends. In DNA form, the CDR3 reads TGCGCCAGCAGCCTCATCGGGAGTAGCTCCTACAATGAGCAGTTCTTC. Its protein is CASSLIGSSSYNEQFF.

The chain couples TRBV2 to TRBJ2-7; 7 nucleotides agree with TRBD2. Germline CDR1 reads SNHLY; CDR2 reads FYNNEI. The CDR3 consists of 14 residues. V trimming: 3 bases; J trimming: 3 bases; junction bases outside the gene matches: 5. CDR3 sequence reads: CASSEGGEDYEQYF. Written as DNA, the CDR3 is TGTGCCAGCAGTGAGGGGGGGGAGGACTACGAGCAGTACTTC.

The chain employs TRBV18 and TRBJ1-1, with TRBD1 identical over 7 bases. Germline V lookup: CDR1 KGHSH, CDR2 LQKENI. With V trimmed by 4 bases and J by 5 bases, 7 bases remained unmatched. This CDR3 region has 14 residues. The CDR3 reads CASSRQGVETEAFF. In nucleotides, the CDR3 is TGTGCCAGCTCACGACAGGGAGTAGAAACTGAAGCTTTCTTT.

The V gene is TRBV7-9, the J gene TRBJ2-1; 14 bases line up with TRBD2. J gave up 9 bases and V 1 base, and 2 bases lay outside the gene matches. The length of the CDR3 is 15 residues. Per germline, CDR1 SEHNR and CDR2 FQNEAQ (reference sequence). The CDR3 DNA is TGTGCCAGCAGCTTAGTTGGACTAGCGGGGGGTGAGCAGTTCTTC. Residues: CASSLVGLAGGEQFF.

This clone was detected only a few times. This chain joins TRBV5-1 and TRBJ1-1, with D possibly matching TRBD1 (6 bases). The CDR3 totals 13 residues. CDR1 and CDR2 from the germline V gene are SGHRS and YFSETQ. The V end was cut by 4 bases, the J end by 3 bases, with 10 bases between. CDR3 loop: CASSREGDTEAFF. In nucleotides, the CDR3 is TGCGCCAGCAGCCGTGAGGGGGACACTGAAGCTTTCTTT.

The chain is built from TRBV9 and TRBJ2-3; tentative D call: TRBD2 (5 bases). This CDR3 is 14 amino acids long. V was trimmed by 3 bases and J by 7 bases, leaving 15 bases between them. Germline V gene sequence: CDR1 SGDLS, CDR2 YYNGEE. CDR3 in amino acids: CASSAEGSRNTQYF. The CDR3 nucleotides are TGTGCCAGCAGCGCGGAAGGGAGTAGAAATACGCAGTATTTT.

The chain combines TRBV6-6 with TRBJ1-6; D not resolved. This CDR3 has 11 residues. The germline V gene has CDR1 MNHNY and CDR2 SVGAGI (reference sequence). V lost 7 bases and J 10 bases, leaving 8 bases between the germline ends. CDR3 protein: CASTGRSPLHF. The CDR3 nucleotides read TGTGCCAGCACCGGTCGGTCACCCCTCCACTTT.

The chain links TRBV6-1 to TRBJ1-2; D unclear. The V end lost 3 bases, the J end lost 3 bases, and 8 bases lay between the germline ends. CDR1 is MNHNS, CDR2 SASEGT, per germline. The CDR3 extends over 13 amino acids. CDR3 loop: CASSDFIYYGYTF. DNA of the CDR3: TGTGCCAGCAGTGATTTTATATACTATGGCTACACCTTC.

This clone was counted a single time. The chain joins TRBV6-5 to TRBJ2-1; TRBD2 aligns across 12 bases. Germline V gene data show CDR1 as MNHEY and CDR2 as SVGAGI. The CDR3 has 15 residues. The V segment lost 4 bases and the J segment 10 bases; nucleotides outside the gene matches: 8. This CDR3 is CASSLGLAGGPEQFF. The CDR3 DNA is TGTGCCAGCAGTTTGGGGCTAGCGGGGGGGCCGGAGCAGTTCTTC.

CDR3 in DNA: TGTGCCAGCAGCTGGGCTCACGGGGGTGGGGAGACCCAGTACTTC. Its protein product is CASSWAHGGGETQYF. The V call is TRBV7-2, the J call TRBJ2-5; possibly TRBD2 for D (6 bases). CDR3 length: 15 residues. The germline V gene encodes CDR1 SGHTA and CDR2 FQGNSA. The V gene lost 4 bases and the J gene lost 5 bases, with 17 bases spanning the gap.

The rearrangement joins TRBV4-1 to TRBJ2-7; 10 bases line up with TRBD1. V dropped 1 base and J dropped 7; count of bases not matched to a gene: 10. CDR3 length: 16 residues. The germline V gene encodes CDR1 MGHRA and CDR2 YSYEKL. CDR3 loop: CASSQGAGQGVREQYF. DNA for the CDR3: TGCGCCAGCAGCCAAGGCGCCGGACAGGGGGTCAGGGAGCAGTACTTC.

This chain links TRBV6-1 with TRBJ1-3; tentative D call: TRBD1 (5 bases). V lost 1 base, J lost 0 bases, and 7 bases lay in between. Per the germline V gene, CDR1 is MNHNS and CDR2 is SASEGT. The CDR3 is 15 residues long. DNA of the CDR3: TGTGCCAGCAGTGAAGGGGGGGGCTCTGGAAACACCATATATTTT. Encoded protein: CASSEGGGSGNTIYF.

This sequence joins TRBV6-6 and TRBJ1-5; 7 nucleotides line up with TRBD1. Trimming removed 6 bases from V and 5 bases from J; junction bases left unmatched: 10. CDR1 MNHNY and CDR2 SVGAGI come from the germline V gene (reference sequence). The CDR3 runs 15 residues. CDR3 DNA: TGTGCCAGCAGGGTCGGACAGGTCTTGGATCAGCCCCAGCATTTT. Translating gives CASRVGQVLDQPQHF.

This clone was counted a single time. The chain couples TRBV3-1 (or the pseudogene TRBV3-2) to TRBJ2-2; 8 nucleotides align to TRBD2. The CDR3 is made up of 15 amino acids. The junction had 7 bases not matched to a gene; V was cut back by 4 bases and J by 6 bases. The V gene's germline CDR1 is LGHDT and CDR2 YNNKEL (reference sequence). The chain's CDR3 is CASSRTRTSPGELFF. In DNA form, the CDR3 reads TGTGCCAGCAGCCGAACGAGGACTAGCCCCGGGGAGCTGTTTTTT.

The rearrangement links TRBV5-4 to TRBJ2-7; TRBD1 matches 11 bases. This CDR3 is built from 15 residues. Germline V gene lookup returns CDR1 SGHNT and CDR2 YYREEE (reference sequence). V shed 2 bases, J shed 2 bases, and the junction held 3 bases outside the gene matches. This CDR3 reads CASSLGQGAPYEQYF. In DNA, the CDR3 is TGTGCCAGCAGCTTAGGACAGGGGGCTCCCTACGAGCAGTACTTC.

This chain connects TRBV28 to TRBJ1-6; 7 positions agree with TRBD1. This CDR3 has 15 amino acids. V dropped 7 bases and J dropped 4; count of bases not matched to a gene: 7. Germline CDR1 is MDHEN and CDR2 is SYDVKM. The CDR3 DNA reads as TGTGCCAGCACCGAGAGGACAGGTTATAATTCACCCCTCCACTTT. Amino acids: CASTERTGYNSPLHF. Drawing the rest from reference TRBV28 and TRBJ1-6, the complete variable domain is DVKVTQSSRYLVKRTGEKVFLECVQDMDHENMFWYRQDPGLGLRLIYFSYDVKMKEKGDIPEGYSVSREKKERFSLILESASTNQTSMYLCASTERTGYNSPLHFGNGTRLTVT.

This chain uses TRBV12-5 with TRBJ1-5, with D perhaps matching TRBD1 (6 bases). The CDR3 has 13 residues. Trimming pared 1 base from V and 5 bases from J, leaving 6 bases between. Germline loops: CDR1 LGHNT, CDR2 FRNRAP. In DNA form, the CDR3 reads TGTGCTAGTGGTTTGGAGGGGGATCAGCCCCAGCATTTT. It codes for CASGLEGDQPQHF. Full variable domain (missing parts from reference TRBV12-5 and TRBJ1-5): DARVTQTPRHKVTEMGQEVTMRCQPILGHNTVFWYRQTMMQGLELLAYFRNRAPLDDSGMPKDRFSAEMPDATLATLKIQPSEPRDSAVYFCASGLEGDQPQHFGDGTRLSIL.

The J gene is TRBJ2-1, the V gene TRBV12-5; 13 bases map to TRBD2. This CDR3 contains 15 residues. Germline CDR1 LGHNT, CDR2 FRNRAP. Unmatched junction bases numbered 3, after V lost 1 base and J lost 9 bases. CDR3 in DNA: TGTGCTAGTGGTTTGGGACTAGCGGGGGGTAGTGAGCAGTTCTTC. It yields the protein CASGLGLAGGSEQFF. Full variable domain (outside the CDR3, taken from reference TRBV12-5 and TRBJ2-1): DARVTQTPRHKVTEMGQEVTMRCQPILGHNTVFWYRQTMMQGLELLAYFRNRAPLDDSGMPKDRFSAEMPDATLATLKIQPSEPRDSAVYFCASGLGLAGGSEQFFGPGTRLTVL.

The chain combines TRBV2 with TRBJ2-1; tentative D call: TRBD2 (6 bases). Germline values: CDR1 SNHLY, CDR2 FYNNEI. The CDR3 consists of 13 residues. Deletions cut 7 bases from V and 6 bases from J, with 13 bases between. The DNA for the CDR3 is TGTGCCAGCACAGAGCGGGCGGTCAATGAGCAGTTCTTC. It codes for CASTERAVNEQFF.

The V gene is TRBV6-4, the J gene TRBJ2-5; 11 positions match TRBD2. Germline values: CDR1 MRHNA, CDR2 SNTAGT. CDR3 size: 16 residues. The J segment lost 2 bases and the V segment lost 2 bases, leaving 4 bases of the junction unmatched. As DNA, the CDR3 is TGTGCCAGCAGTGACAAGCTAGCGGGGGGACAAGAGACCCAGTACTTC. It encodes CASSDKLAGGQETQYF.

The chain carries TRBV19 and TRBJ1-3; D possibly corresponds to TRBD1 (6 bases). V lost 4 bases and J lost 2, with 12 bases in between. CDR3 length: 15 residues. The V gene's germline CDR1 is LNHDA and CDR2 SQIVND (reference sequence). The CDR3 DNA sequence: TGTGCCAGTAGTACCTCGACAGGACCTGGAAACACCATATATTTT. Amino acid sequence: CASSTSTGPGNTIYF. Complete variable domain (other parts from reference TRBV19 and TRBJ1-3): DGGITQSPKYLFRKEGQNVTLSCEQNLNHDAMYWYRQDPGQGLRLIYYSQIVNDFQKGDIAEGYSVSREKKESFPLTVTSAQKNPTAFYLCASSTSTGPGNTIYFGEGSWLTVV.

This chain joins TRBV2 and TRBJ2-5; no clear D gene. V gave up 5 bases and J gave up 2 bases, with 3 bases separating them. The CDR3 sequence is 11 residues long. Germline CDR1 is SNHLY and CDR2 is FYNNEI. In DNA form, the CDR3 reads TGTGCCAGCAGTCTACAAGAGACCCAGTACTTC. Its protein product is CASSLQETQYF.

A remark on this clone: The identical CDR3 is also encoded by other nucleotide sequences in the sample. The chain carries TRBV10-2 and TRBJ1-1; 7 bases are shared with TRBD1. The CDR3 sequence is 14 residues long. The V gene's germline CDR1 is WSHSY and CDR2 SAAADI. V was pared by 4 bases and J by 2 bases, with 4 bases of the junction left unmatched. CDR3 sequence (DNA): TGCGCCAGCAGTGCATACAGGGGAAACACTGAAGCTTTCTTT. This sequence encodes CASSAYRGNTEAFF.